Listed here are 2 T cell receptor beta chains from one sample, sequenced in a study of blood T cell repertoires in COVID-19. Assay used: immunoSEQ multiplex PCR; TCRdb lists only in-frame clones, some missing. The repertoire holds 210,000 or so clones, 75% to 85% seen once, with approximately 4.3% in the top ten. The sample was PBMCs or T cells enriched from blood (not recorded which). These TCRs come from a man aged 25 to 40 with acute COVID-19.

The chain links TRBV2 to TRBJ1-5; 7 bases fit TRBD1. The junction had 9 bases not matched to a gene; V was cut back by 6 bases and J by 1 base. The CDR3 totals 16 residues. Looked up from germline, CDR1 is SNHLY and CDR2 is FYNNEI. The chain's CDR3 is CASRTTGDLSNQPQHF. The CDR3 bases are TGTGCCAGCAGGACCACAGGGGACCTGAGCAATCAGCCCCAGCATTTT.

This clone was seen just once. V and J are TRBV7-3 and TRBJ2-2, with D perhaps TRBD1 (5 bases). V was shortened by 4 bases and J by 4 bases, with 16 bases between the two germline ends. The CDR3 extends over 16 amino acids. Germline V gene sequence: CDR1 SGHTA, CDR2 FQGTGA. The CDR3 nucleotides read TGTGCCAGCAGCTCAGAGATTGGCAGGGCCACCGGGGAGCTGTTTTTT. It translates to CASSSEIGRATGELFF.